This T cell receptor beta chain was documented in a study of blood T cell repertoires in COVID-19. Study in general: From T cells, B-cell-depleted T cells, or PBMCs came the material, which was cDNA or gDNA.

Germline V CDR1 and CDR2: MNHEY, SMNVEV (reference sequence). This CDR3 region has 14 residues. After removal of 8 bases from V and 5 bases from J, the junction contained 8 bases not matched to a gene. This clone was detected only once. Source study methods: Amplification with reference gene primers provided the estimates of nucleated cell counts. The protocol was immunoSEQ multiplex PCR, while the TCRdb copy is restricted to in-frame clones and leaves out a portion. V and J calls and clone size are given by that table; D and trimming were obtained from the DNA. The profile shows roughly 310,000 clones, roughly nine tenths of them singletons.

The chain employs TRBV27 and TRBJ1-4, with TRBD1 matching over 7 bases. The clonotype comes from a woman aged 30 to 39 with COVID-19, enrolled during active disease. Sequenced material: peripheral blood. This CDR3 is CASSKQGFNEKLFF. The CDR3 DNA reads as TGTGCCAGCTCCAAACAGGGGTTCAATGAAAAACTGTTTTTT. Using reference TRBV27 and TRBJ1-4 for the parts outside the CDR3, the full variable domain is EAQVTQNPRYLITVTGKKLTVTCSQNMNHEYMSWYRQDPGLGLRQIYYSMNVEVTDKGDVPEGYKVSRKEKRNFPLILESPSPNQTSLYFCASSKQGFNEKLFFGSGTQLSVL.